One sample yielded the 14 T cell receptor beta chains listed below, sequenced in a study of T cell responses to AZD1222 COVID-19 vaccine. Data came from immunoSEQ multiplex PCR; TCRdb stores just in-frame clones and leaves some out. The sample yields over 85,000 clones, around 87% seen once. Sequenced here: peripheral blood, sampled on day 0 of AZD1222 vaccination. The origin of the receptors is an adult in good health.

This clone was observed a few times. This chain uses TRBV4-1 with TRBJ2-7; 8 nucleotides align to TRBD2. In germline, CDR1 is MGHRA, CDR2 YSYEKL. The V and J ends lost 5 bases and 4 bases, in that order; junction bases with no gene match: 13. The CDR3 contains 16 residues. CDR3 sequence reads: CASSYQSIPGGYEQYF. CDR3 nucleotide sequence: TGCGCCAGCAGCTACCAATCAATCCCGGGAGGGTACGAGCAGTACTTC.

The chain carries TRBV23-1 and TRBJ2-1; D is undetermined. TRBV23-1 is flagged as an ORF with uncertain function. The CDR3 runs 15 residues. The V and J ends lost 11 bases and 7 bases respectively, with 24 bases between them. As DNA, the CDR3 is TGCGCCTGGGTCAAAACAGAATACCTCTGGAATGAGCAGTTCTTC. Its protein is CAWVKTEYLWNEQFF.

V usage is TRBV6-5 and J usage is TRBJ1-3, with no clear D. The V and J ends lost 6 bases and 0 bases respectively, with 12 bases between them. Germline loops: CDR1 MNHEY, CDR2 SVGAGI. The CDR3 consists of 15 residues. The CDR3 DNA reads TGTGCCAGCAGAACAAACGGTAACTCTGGAAACACCATATATTTT. Encoded protein: CASRTNGNSGNTIYF.

The genes are TRBV29-1 and TRBJ1-1; 8 bases match TRBD1. Per germline, CDR1 SQVTM and CDR2 ANQGSEA. CDR3 length: 13 residues. The trim removed 6 bases at V and 0 bases at J, leaving 3 bases unmatched. The CDR3 loop is CSVDRGLNTEAFF. For the CDR3, the DNA is TGCAGCGTCGACAGGGGTTTGAACACTGAAGCTTTCTTT.

This chain links TRBV3-1 (or the pseudogene TRBV3-2) with TRBJ1-1; D is unclear. This CDR3 has 14 residues. Trimming left V 4 bases short and J 0 bases short, with 9 bases between. CDR1 and CDR2 from the germline V gene are LGHDT and YNNKEL (reference sequence). CDR3 sequence (DNA): TGTGCCAGCAGCCCCAGAGACATGAACACTGAAGCTTTCTTT. This translates into CASSPRDMNTEAFF.

This chain connects TRBV9 to TRBJ2-7; TRBD2 matches 7 bases. Germline-derived CDR1 and CDR2 are SGDLS and YYNGEE. Trimming took 0 bases from V and 3 from J; bases not matched to a gene: 9. This CDR3 region has 16 residues. CDR3 DNA sequence: TGTGCCAGCAGCGTAGGGACTAGTAAAGGCGACTACGAGCAGTACTTC. This translates into CASSVGTSKGDYEQYF.

The gene calls are TRBV6-6 and TRBJ2-7; 8 bases are a match to TRBD1. Germline CDR1 MNHNY, CDR2 SVGAGI (reference sequence). J lost 5 bases, V lost 0 bases, and 6 bases had no gene match. This CDR3 is 15 amino acids long. The CDR3: CASSYSSRGRDEQYF. The CDR3 region has the DNA TGTGCCAGCAGTTACTCGAGCAGGGGGCGCGACGAGCAGTACTTC.

The DNA of the CDR3 is TGTGCCAGCCACAGGGGGGGCTATGGCTACACCTTC. It specifies CASHRGGYGYTF. The J gene is TRBJ1-2, the V gene TRBV28, with 8 bases fitting TRBD1. J gave up 4 bases and V 8 bases, and 3 bases lay outside the gene matches. The germline CDR1 and CDR2 sequences are MDHEN and SYDVKM. There are 12 residues in the CDR3.

V and J are TRBV7-2 and TRBJ1-5; no definite D call. This CDR3 comprises 12 residues. Germline-derived CDR1 and CDR2 are SGHTA and FQGNSA. V was clipped by 5 bases and J by 9 bases, with 11 bases between them. CDR3 in amino acids: CASSQDLGPQHF. For the CDR3, the DNA is TGTGCCAGCAGCCAGGACCTTGGGCCCCAGCATTTT.

The genes are TRBV9 and TRBJ2-1; 7 bases map to TRBD2. CDR1 and CDR2 from the germline V gene are SGDLS and YYNGEE. The CDR3 runs 16 residues. With 1 base clipped from V and 4 bases from J, the junction kept 8 bases outside the gene matches. CDR3 sequence: CASSVLSGGRYNEQFF. The CDR3 bases are TGTGCCAGCAGCGTACTGAGTGGCGGGAGATACAATGAGCAGTTCTTC. The variable domain in full, with the rest retrieved from reference TRBV9 and TRBJ2-1, is DSGVTQTPKHLITATGQRVTLRCSPRSGDLSVYWYQQSLDQGLQFLIQYYNGEERAKGNILERFSAQQFPDLHSELNLSSLELGDSALYFCASSVLSGGRYNEQFFGPGTRLTVL.

V gene TRBV30 combines with J gene TRBJ2-7; maybe TRBD2 (5 bases). The CDR3 is made up of 14 amino acids. V was cut by 1 base and J by 3 bases, with 13 bases left in between. Germline V gives CDR1 GTSNPN, CDR2 SVGIG (reference sequence). CDR3 protein: CAWSAGMENYEQYF. The DNA of the CDR3 is TGTGCCTGGAGTGCCGGGATGGAAAACTACGAGCAGTACTTC.

The gene calls are TRBV29-1 and TRBJ2-5; D might be TRBD1 (6 bases). CDR1 and CDR2 from the germline V gene are SQVTM and ANQGSEA. There are 13 residues in the CDR3. Between the trimmed V and J ends, which lost 6 bases and 2 bases, there was a span of 13 bases. The DNA for the CDR3 is TGCAGCGTACCAGGGGCGACACAAGAGACCCAGTACTTC. Its translation: CSVPGATQETQYF.

The J gene is TRBJ2-7, the V gene TRBV19, with D unresolved. The CDR3 consists of 12 residues. Trimming pared 5 bases from V and 2 bases from J, leaving 7 bases between. Germline V gene data show CDR1 as LNHDA and CDR2 as SQIVND (reference sequence). The CDR3 region has the DNA TGTGCCAGTAGTGCCGGCCCCTACGAGCAGTACTTC. Translating gives CASSAGPYEQYF.

The chain carries TRBV6-5 and TRBJ2-3; 7 nucleotides match TRBD2. The germline V gene has CDR1 MNHEY and CDR2 SVGAGI. The V gene end was trimmed by 5 bases and the J gene end by 6 bases; junction bases not matched to a gene: 2. CDR3 length: 12 residues. In nucleotides, the CDR3 is TGTGCCAGCAGTCCTAGCGGCGATACGCAGTATTTT. It encodes CASSPSGDTQYF.